Shown below are 30 T cell receptor beta chains from a single sample sequenced in a study of PD-L1 blockade in urothelial cancer. Libraries were prepared by immunoSEQ multiplex PCR; TCRdb keeps only in-frame clonotypes and omits some of them. Of about 110,000 clones detected, 85% to 95% appear once; the ten largest clones hold less than 4.5%. Time point specified: peripheral blood 6 weeks after treatment start. The sequencing here drew on PBMCs, taken around atezolizumab (anti-PD-L1) treatment. All receptors derive from a man aged 55 to 70 with urothelial cancer.

J is TRBJ2-2 and V is TRBV6-5; 8 bases are shared with TRBD1. The CDR3 is made up of 16 amino acids. Trimming took 2 bases from V and 4 from J; bases not matched to a gene: 6. The germline CDR1 and CDR2 sequences are MNHEY and SVGAGI. Written as DNA, the CDR3 is TGTGCCAGCAGTTACAATACAGGGGGAGGCACCGGGGAGCTGTTTTTT. This encodes CASSYNTGGGTGELFF.

The chain carries TRBV28 and TRBJ2-5; 8 positions match TRBD2. The V gene end was trimmed by 7 bases and the J gene end by 5 bases; junction bases not matched to a gene: 15. This CDR3 has 16 amino acids. Germline V CDR1 and CDR2: MDHEN, SYDVKM. CDR3 amino acids: CASNRLSWGGGETQYF. DNA of the CDR3: TGTGCCAGCAATCGACTCTCTTGGGGCGGGGGGGAGACCCAGTACTTC.

The rearrangement links TRBV7-9 to TRBJ2-7; 7 positions agree with TRBD1. Losses at the gene ends were 1 base for V and 5 bases for J; bases not matched to a gene: 5. CDR3 length equals 14 residues. Germline-derived CDR1 and CDR2 are SEHNR and FQNEAQ (reference sequence). This CDR3 is CASSLEGAINEQYF. Here the CDR3 DNA reads TGTGCCAGCAGCTTAGAGGGGGCTATAAACGAGCAGTACTTC.

V is TRBV4-3 and J is TRBJ2-3, with D possibly TRBD1 on 6 matching bases. The V gene's germline CDR1 is LGHNA and CDR2 YSLEER. The CDR3 extends over 15 amino acids. V was shortened by 4 bases and J by 1 base, with 12 bases between the two germline ends. The CDR3 DNA reads TGCGCCAGCAGCCTGACAGGTTCCCGCACAGATACGCAGTATTTT. It codes for CASSLTGSRTDTQYF.

The CDR3 loop reads CASSAEGVDTQYF. The CDR3, as DNA: TGCGCCAGCAGCGCAGAGGGGGTGGATACGCAGTATTTT. The rearrangement links TRBV5-1 to TRBJ2-3, with D maybe TRBD1 (6 bases). The CDR3 extends over 13 amino acids. Germline CDR1 is SGHRS and CDR2 is YFSETQ. The V end lost 4 bases, the J end lost 6 bases, and 12 bases lay between the germline ends.

The rearrangement links TRBV4-3 to TRBJ2-3; TRBD2 is a possible D gene (7 bases). This CDR3 spans 16 amino acids. Germline values: CDR1 LGHNA, CDR2 YSLEER. The V end was cut by 2 bases, the J end by 2 bases, with 14 bases between. CDR3 DNA: TGCGCCAGCAGCCAAAACGGGGGGCCCACCACAGATACGCAGTATTTT. Translating it yields CASSQNGGPTTDTQYF.

The CDR3 here is CASSVGQTGDTMNTEAFF. Here the CDR3 DNA reads TGTGCCAGCAGTGTTGGGCAAACAGGGGACACCATGAACACTGAAGCTTTCTTT. The chain links TRBV2 to TRBJ1-1; 7 nucleotides agree with TRBD1. The CDR3 totals 18 residues. The V gene's germline CDR1 is SNHLY and CDR2 FYNNEI. The V and J ends lost 4 bases and 0 bases, in that order; junction bases with no gene match: 14.

The V gene is TRBV9, the J gene TRBJ2-3; possibly TRBD1 for D (5 bases). The V end was cut by 3 bases, the J end by 0 bases, with 14 bases between. The CDR3 is made up of 16 amino acids. The germline V gene encodes CDR1 SGDLS and CDR2 YYNGEE. CDR3 nucleotides: TGTGCCAGCAGCGGGAGATTGTCAGGGAGCACAGATACGCAGTATTTT. This sequence encodes CASSGRLSGSTDTQYF.

V gene TRBV18 combines with J gene TRBJ2-3, with TRBD2 matching over 10 bases. V gave up 8 bases and J gave up 3 bases; unmatched junction bases: 8. This CDR3 has 15 amino acids. CDR1 and CDR2 (germline): KGHSH, LQKENI. The CDR3 region has the DNA TGTGCCAGCGCGCCCATAGCGGGGGGAACAGATACGCAGTATTTT. Its protein is CASAPIAGGTDTQYF.

This chain links TRBV21-1 with TRBJ2-7; the table names TRBD2, a call not compared with the DNA. TRBV21-1 is annotated as a pseudogene. The CDR3 length is 14 residues. The CDR3 protein is CASREGPRRYEQYF. For the CDR3, the DNA is TGTGCCAGCAGGGAGGGTCCACGGCGCTACGAGCAGTACTTC.

In its sample, this clone was seen once. The gene calls are TRBV4-1 and TRBJ2-3, with D tentatively TRBD2 (6 bases). The germline V gene has CDR1 MGHRA and CDR2 YSYEKL. The CDR3 consists of 15 residues. The V end lost 1 base, the J end lost 1 base, and 9 bases lay between the germline ends. The CDR3 sequence: CASSQGLGRTDTQYF. Here the CDR3 DNA reads TGCGCCAGCAGCCAAGGACTAGGCCGCACAGATACGCAGTATTTT.

The genes are TRBV19 and TRBJ2-7; no reliable D call. The CDR3 contains 19 residues. Germline CDR1 is LNHDA and CDR2 is SQIVND (reference sequence). V lost 5 bases and J lost 5, with 31 bases in between. CDR3 sequence reads: CASSLSFRKTPPRIHEQYF. CDR3 DNA sequence: TGTGCCAGTAGTCTAAGTTTCCGTAAGACTCCTCCGCGTATTCACGAGCAGTACTTC.

The chain recombines TRBV29-1 with TRBJ1-2; TRBD1 might be the D (6 bases). With 2 bases removed from V and 0 bases from J, the gap between germline ends came to 7 bases. This CDR3 has 13 amino acids. Germline-derived CDR1 and CDR2 are SQVTM and ANQGSEA. The CDR3 coding sequence is TGCAGCGTTGAACGACAGGCTAACTATGGCTACACCTTC. Translating it yields CSVERQANYGYTF.

The gene calls are TRBV5-1 and TRBJ2-2; possibly TRBD2 for D (7 bases). Trimming took 4 bases from V and 4 from J, leaving 14 bases between them. Germline CDR1 is SGHRS and CDR2 is YFSETQ. The CDR3 contains 15 residues. The CDR3, as DNA: TGCGCCAGCAGCCTTGCCGGGGGGCTCACCGGGGAGCTGTTTTTT. Protein: CASSLAGGLTGELFF.

Points on this clone: The identical CDR3 is also encoded by other nucleotide sequences in the sample. The V and J genes are TRBV18 and TRBJ1-6; D may be TRBD1 (6 bases). CDR3 length equals 14 residues. The germline V gene encodes CDR1 KGHSH and CDR2 LQKENI. The V and J ends lost 3 bases and 5 bases respectively, with 8 bases between them. Written as DNA, the CDR3 is TGTGCCAGCTCACCGGGACAAGATAATTCACCCCTCCACTTT. Translating gives CASSPGQDNSPLHF. The full variable domain, with the rest looked up from reference TRBV18 and TRBJ1-6, is NAGVMQNPRHLVRRRGQEARLRCSPMKGHSHVYWYRQLPEEGLKFMVYLQKENIIDESGMPKERFSAEFPKEGPSILRIQQVVRGDSAAYFCASSPGQDNSPLHFGNGTRLTVT.

The chain employs TRBV6-1 and TRBJ2-2; the D is unclear. The V gene lost 4 bases and the J gene lost 4 bases, with 7 bases spanning the gap. CDR1 and CDR2 from the germline V gene are MNHNS and SASEGT. The CDR3 consists of 13 residues. CDR3 nucleotide sequence: TGTGCCAGCAGTGTTTATCCCACCGGGGAGCTGTTTTTT. The encoded protein is CASSVYPTGELFF.

V is TRBV19 and J is TRBJ2-2, with 9 bases lining up with TRBD2. J lost 7 bases, V lost 6 bases, and 6 bases had no gene match. The CDR3 loop spans 14 amino acids. Germline-derived CDR1 and CDR2 are LNHDA and SQIVND (reference sequence). The CDR3 is CASRAGGPVGELFF. CDR3 DNA sequence: TGTGCCAGTAGGGCGGGGGGGCCTGTCGGGGAGCTGTTTTTT.

J is TRBJ1-1 and V is TRBV29-1; D remains ambiguous. The CDR3 extends over 12 amino acids. Trimming removed 0 bases from V and 8 bases from J, with 10 bases in between. Germline loops: CDR1 SQVTM, CDR2 ANQGSEA. Here the CDR3 reads CSVEDLRQEAFF. The CDR3 coding sequence is TGCAGCGTTGAAGATCTTCGCCAGGAAGCTTTCTTT.

The CDR3 nucleotides read TGTGCCAGCAGCCCGATGGGGGGGGACTATGGCTACACCTTC. Its translation is CASSPMGGDYGYTF. V usage is TRBV7-8 and J usage is TRBJ1-2; D is perhaps TRBD1 (5 bases). CDR3 length equals 14 residues. In germline, CDR1 is SGHVS, CDR2 FQNEAQ. Trimming cost V 5 bases and J 3 bases, with 13 bases left between them.

J is TRBJ2-7 and V is TRBV5-1; 14 bases map to TRBD2. The germline gives CDR1 SGHRS, CDR2 YFSETQ. This CDR3 is built from 17 residues. The J segment lost 6 bases and the V segment lost 3 bases, leaving 11 bases of the junction unmatched. CDR3 sequence: CASSWGLAGAYGFEQYF. The CDR3 DNA sequence: TGCGCCAGCAGCTGGGGACTAGCGGGAGCCTATGGCTTCGAGCAGTACTTC.

The chain couples TRBV7-2 to TRBJ2-1, with D perhaps matching TRBD2 (5 bases). CDR1 and CDR2 (germline): SGHTA, FQGNSA. V shed 1 base and J shed 16 bases, with 17 bases lying between them. The CDR3 covers 13 residues. DNA of the CDR3: TGTGCCAGCAGCTTAGTCCGGGGTCCTTATCGATTCTTC. Protein product: CASSLVRGPYRFF.

The V and J genes are TRBV6-4 and TRBJ2-7; 8 bases agree with TRBD2. Trimming cost V 10 bases and J 6 bases; bases outside gene matches: 26. Germline-derived CDR1 and CDR2 are MRHNA and SNTAGT. CDR3 size: 18 residues. Here the CDR3 reads CAIEYSGTDSPGFSEQYF. CDR3 DNA sequence: TGTGCCATCGAATATAGCGGGACTGACTCCCCGGGGTTTAGCGAGCAGTACTTC.

The chain combines TRBV5-1 with TRBJ2-4; possibly TRBD2 for D (6 bases). V was pared by 4 bases and J by 3 bases, with 11 bases between. The CDR3 length is 14 residues. Germline CDR1 is SGHRS and CDR2 is YFSETQ. The chain's CDR3 is CASSTGDDKNIQYF. DNA of the CDR3: TGCGCCAGCAGCACGGGAGACGACAAAAACATTCAGTACTTC. The complete variable domain, with remaining parts taken from reference TRBV5-1 and TRBJ2-4, reads KAGVTQTPRYLIKTRGQQVTLSCSPISGHRSVSWYQQTPGQGLQFLFEYFSETQRNKGNFPGRFSGRQFSNSRSEMNVSTLELGDSALYLCASSTGDDKNIQYFGAGTRLSVL.

The gene calls are TRBV29-1 and TRBJ2-5; the D gene is possibly TRBD1 (7 bases). Trimming pared 7 bases from V and 5 bases from J, leaving 14 bases between. The CDR3 is 12 amino acids. Germline CDR1 is SQVTM and CDR2 is ANQGSEA. The CDR3 DNA is TGCAGCGGACGGACAGGAGGGGAGACCCAGTACTTC. Translating it yields CSGRTGGETQYF. Using reference TRBV29-1 and TRBJ2-5 for the parts outside the CDR3, the full variable domain is SAVISQKPSRDICQRGTSLTIQCQVDSQVTMMFWYRQQPGQSLTLIATANQGSEATYESGFVIDKFPISRPNLTFSTLTVSNMSPEDSSIYLCSGRTGGETQYFGPGTRLLVL.

This clone has only one observation. This rearrangement joins TRBV4-2 to TRBJ2-7; 11 positions agree with TRBD1. Germline V gene sequence: CDR1 LGHNA, CDR2 YNFKEQ. The CDR3 totals 14 residues. Unmatched junction bases numbered 1, after V lost 1 base and J lost 5 bases. As DNA, the CDR3 is TGTGCCAGCAGCCAAGTGGGACAGGGGGACGAGCAGTACTTC. Its protein product is CASSQVGQGDEQYF.

The chain links TRBV11-2 to TRBJ1-1, with TRBD1 as a possible D gene (5 bases). Trimming took 8 bases from V and 7 from J, leaving 17 bases between them. Germline V CDR1 and CDR2: SGHAT, FQNNGV. This CDR3 has 13 amino acids. Written as DNA, the CDR3 is TGTGCCAGCTCGAGAGGGGAGGTAGATGAAGCTTTCTTT. Its translation: CASSRGEVDEAFF.

The rearrangement uses TRBV7-6 and TRBJ2-7; 8 nucleotides align to TRBD2. The germline CDR1 and CDR2 sequences are SGHVS and FNYEAQ. The CDR3 is 14 residues long. V trimming: 6 bases; J trimming: 9 bases; junction bases outside the gene matches: 13. The CDR3 DNA follows: TGTGCCAGCAGTAATGAACCGGGAGGGCCGGTGCAGTACTTC. This gives the protein CASSNEPGGPVQYF.

The J gene is TRBJ2-2, the V gene TRBV7-3; perhaps TRBD1 as D (5 bases). V was trimmed by 5 bases and J by 6 bases, leaving 13 bases between them. The germline CDR1 and CDR2 sequences are SGHTA and FQGTGA. The CDR3 is 14 amino acids. The CDR3 DNA reads TGTGCCAGCAGCCAATCAGAAGGGGCCGGGGAGCTGTTTTTT. Amino acids: CASSQSEGAGELFF.

This clone has just one count. V usage is TRBV7-2 and J usage is TRBJ2-5, with TRBD2 matching 10 bases. Trimming removed 2 bases from V and 5 bases from J; junction bases left unmatched: 8. The V gene's germline CDR1 is SGHTA and CDR2 FQGNSA. The CDR3 consists of 16 residues. This CDR3 is CASSLNAGTSDETQYF. The CDR3, as DNA: TGTGCCAGCAGCTTAAATGCCGGGACTAGCGATGAGACCCAGTACTTC.

This clone was counted once. This chain joins TRBV5-1 and TRBJ2-1; TRBD2 aligns across 12 bases. The CDR3 contains 16 residues. V gave up 4 bases and J gave up 2 bases; unmatched junction bases: 4. CDR1 is SGHRS, CDR2 YFSETQ, per germline. The CDR3 DNA reads as TGCGCCAGCAGCCAAACTAGCGGGGGGCCCTACAATGAGCAGTTCTTC. Translating gives CASSQTSGGPYNEQFF. The whole variable domain, filled in from reference TRBV5-1 and TRBJ2-1, reads KAGVTQTPRYLIKTRGQQVTLSCSPISGHRSVSWYQQTPGQGLQFLFEYFSETQRNKGNFPGRFSGRQFSNSRSEMNVSTLELGDSALYLCASSQTSGGPYNEQFFGPGTRLTVL.